This TCR beta chain is drawn from a study of cytomegalovirus exposure and HLA in healthy donors. The study ran its PCR with 60 Vbeta and 13 Jbeta primers. Profiling relied on immunoSEQ multiplex PCR, and the TCRdb table lists in-frame clones only, not all of them. The sample contains about 77,000 clones, about 80% of which appear only once. Unmatched junction bases numbered 14, after V lost 5 bases and J lost 2 bases. CDR3 length equals 17 residues. The germline gives CDR1 SGHTA, CDR2 FQGNSA. This chain connects TRBV7-2 to TRBJ2-7; 8 nucleotides line up with TRBD1. This receptor was obtained from a woman aged 35 to 49 in good health and CMV-seronegative. Sequenced sample: PBMCs. The CDR3 DNA reads as TGTGCCAGCAGCACTATTTCGGGACAGGTGGGACCCTACGAGCAGTACTTC. Its translation is CASSTISGQVGPYEQYF.